This note documents a single T cell receptor beta chain sequence. From germline, CDR1 is LNHDA and CDR2 SQIVND (reference sequence). The V segment lost 6 bases and the J segment 4 bases; nucleotides outside the gene matches: 9. This CDR3 has 15 amino acids. Clones were sequenced by immunoSEQ multiplex PCR, and TCRdb holds only the in-frame ones, with some missing. The data hold some 250,000 clones, with roughly 80% observed a single time. The sample is drawn from a study of blood T cell repertoires in COVID-19. Study summary: COVID-19 samples collected from the United States, Italy and Spain covered acute and convalescent phases.

This sequence was found in an older woman with active or convalescent COVID-19. The chain joins TRBV19 to TRBJ1-2; TRBD1 agrees at 9 bases. Sequenced: peripheral blood. The CDR3 loop reads CASSRDGTGLYGYTF. In DNA form, the CDR3 reads TGTGCCAGTAGCAGAGACGGGACAGGGCTCTATGGCTACACCTTC.